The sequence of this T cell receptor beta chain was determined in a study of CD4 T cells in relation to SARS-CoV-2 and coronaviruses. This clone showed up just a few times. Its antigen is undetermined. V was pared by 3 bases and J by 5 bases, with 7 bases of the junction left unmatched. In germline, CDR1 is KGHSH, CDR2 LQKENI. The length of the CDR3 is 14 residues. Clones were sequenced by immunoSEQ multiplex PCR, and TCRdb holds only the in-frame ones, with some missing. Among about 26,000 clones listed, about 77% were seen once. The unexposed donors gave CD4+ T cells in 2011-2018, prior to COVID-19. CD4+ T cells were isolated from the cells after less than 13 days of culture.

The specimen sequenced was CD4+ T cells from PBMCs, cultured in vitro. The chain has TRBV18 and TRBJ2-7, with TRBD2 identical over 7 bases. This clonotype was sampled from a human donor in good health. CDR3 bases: TGTGCCAGCTCACCCCCGACTAGCTACCACGAGCAGTACTTC. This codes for CASSPPTSYHEQYF. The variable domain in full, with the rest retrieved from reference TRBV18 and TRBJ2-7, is NAGVMQNPRHLVRRRGQEARLRCSPMKGHSHVYWYRQLPEEGLKFMVYLQKENIIDESGMPKERFSAEFPKEGPSILRIQQVVRGDSAAYFCASSPPTSYHEQYFGPGTRLTVT.